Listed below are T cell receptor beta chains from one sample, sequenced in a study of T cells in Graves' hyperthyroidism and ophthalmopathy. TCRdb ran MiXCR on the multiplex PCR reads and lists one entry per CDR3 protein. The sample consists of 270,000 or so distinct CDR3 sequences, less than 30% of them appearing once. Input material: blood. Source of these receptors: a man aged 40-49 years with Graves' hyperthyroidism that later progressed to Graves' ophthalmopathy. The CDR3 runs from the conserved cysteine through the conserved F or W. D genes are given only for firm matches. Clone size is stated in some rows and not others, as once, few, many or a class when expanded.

CDR3 DNA: TGTGCCAGCAGTCTCGGACCTCTAAGCAATCAGCCCCAGCATTTT; CDR3 protein: CASSLGPLSNQPQHF; CDR3 length: 15; D gene: NA; J gene: TRBJ1-5; clone size: many; V gene: TRBV27
CDR3 DNA: TGTGCCAGCCTAAGGGACAGGGGCTTTTTTGGGGCTTTCTTT; CDR3 protein: CASLRDRGFFGAFF; CDR3 length: 14; D gene: TRBD1; J gene: TRBJ1-1; clone size: NA; V gene: TRBV12-3/TRBV12-4
CDR3 DNA: TGTGCCAGCAGTTATATGCCTACTGGGGCCGGGGAGCTGTTTTTT; CDR3 protein: CASSYMPTGAGELFF; CDR3 length: 15; D gene: NA; J gene: TRBJ2-2; clone size: many; V gene: TRBV6-2/TRBV6-3
CDR3 DNA: TGCAGTGCTAGAGGATGGGGTACGGACACCGGGGAGCTGTTTTTT; CDR3 protein: CSARGWGTDTGELFF; CDR3 length: 15; D gene: NA; J gene: TRBJ2-2; clone size: NA; V gene: TRBV20-1
CDR3 DNA: TGTGCCAGCAGTGAAGGCAGGGGGCATTTGGGCTACACCTTC; CDR3 protein: CASSEGRGHLGYTF; CDR3 length: 14; D gene: TRBD1; J gene: TRBJ1-2; clone size: NA; V gene: TRBV2
CDR3 DNA: TGTGCCAGCAGCGAGGACTTTGCGGGGCGCCTCGGGGAGCTGTTTTTT; CDR3 protein: CASSEDFAGRLGELFF; CDR3 length: 16; D gene: NA; J gene: TRBJ2-2; clone size: many; V gene: TRBV6-2/TRBV6-3
CDR3 DNA: TGCGCCAGCAGAAGTATGAAGACAGAAAACTATGGCTACACCTTC; CDR3 protein: CASRSMKTENYGYTF; CDR3 length: 15; D gene: NA; J gene: TRBJ1-2; clone size: many; V gene: TRBV4-1
CDR3 DNA: TGTGCCAGCAGCCCAAACCCCACTAGCGGGAGTATATACGAGCAGTACTTC; CDR3 protein: CASSPNPTSGSIYEQYF; CDR3 length: 17; D gene: TRBD2; J gene: TRBJ2-7; clone size: many; V gene: TRBV7-8
CDR3 DNA: TGTGCCAGCAGTCCGATGACAGGGGGCTACGAGCAGTACTTC; CDR3 protein: CASSPMTGGYEQYF; CDR3 length: 14; D gene: TRBD1; J gene: TRBJ2-7; clone size: few; V gene: TRBV12-3/TRBV12-4
CDR3 DNA: TGTGCCACCAGCCCGTCGGGACATGGCTACACCTTC; CDR3 protein: CATSPSGHGYTF; CDR3 length: 12; D gene: NA; J gene: TRBJ1-2; clone size: NA; V gene: TRBV15
CDR3 DNA: TGTGCCAGCAGTCACCGGGACTACTCCTACGAGCAGTACTTC; CDR3 protein: CASSHRDYSYEQYF; CDR3 length: 14; D gene: TRBD2; J gene: TRBJ2-7; clone size: NA; V gene: TRBV6-5
CDR3 DNA: TGTGCCAGCAGCCCAGACAGGGGGTCGGGTGGCTACACCTTC; CDR3 protein: CASSPDRGSGGYTF; CDR3 length: 14; D gene: TRBD1; J gene: TRBJ1-2; clone size: many; V gene: TRBV27
CDR3 DNA: TGTGCCAGTAGTATAGCCCCCAGAAGACCCGCTGGCTACACCTTC; CDR3 protein: CASSIAPRRPAGYTF; CDR3 length: 15; D gene: NA; J gene: TRBJ1-2; clone size: many; V gene: TRBV19
CDR3 DNA: TGTGCCAGCACCCACTTGATAGCGAACACCGGGGAGCTGTTTTTT; CDR3 protein: CASTHLIANTGELFF; CDR3 length: 15; D gene: NA; J gene: TRBJ2-2; clone size: many; V gene: TRBV7-8
CDR3 DNA: TGTGCCTCGGGGGGTACGCTAGCCAAAAACATTCAGTACTTC; CDR3 protein: CASGGTLAKNIQYF; CDR3 length: 14; D gene: TRBD2; J gene: TRBJ2-4; clone size: NA; V gene: TRBV27
CDR3 DNA: TGTGCCAGCAGCCACCCACAGGGGACTCATATGGGAAAAGCCAAAAACATTCAGTACTTC; CDR3 protein: CASSHPQGTHMGKAKNIQYF; CDR3 length: 20; D gene: NA; J gene: TRBJ2-4; clone size: few; V gene: TRBV14